This TCR beta chain was found in a study of PD-1 blockade in classical Hodgkin lymphoma. Germline V gene lookup returns CDR1 SSHAT and CDR2 FNYEAQ (reference sequence). The CDR3 spans 15 residues. This sample's time point: cycle 4 day 1 (C4D1), after less than seven weeks of nivolumab. Every one of the patients relapsed after autologous stem cell transplantation (brentuximab vedotin exposure was variable). As concerns this clone: Antigen specificity is unknown. One end of the junction fails to match germline, which may point to a read error.

The method was immunoSEQ multiplex PCR; TCRdb's version includes in-frame clones alone and lacks a portion of them. The sample has under 40,000 clones; over 65% are singletons. Broader study findings: A reduction in baseline TCR diversity was reportedly seen in newly diagnosed patients relative to healthy donors.

J is TRBJ2-5 and V is TRBV7-7; D might be TRBD2 (6 bases). The sequence derives from a human donor with classical Hodgkin lymphoma. Sequencing used peripheral blood mononuclear cells (PBMCs), obtained before the fourth cycle of nivolumab. CDR3 DNA sequence: TGTGCTAGCAGCTCGCGCAGCGGGCTTCGGGAGACCCAGTACTTC. This encodes CASSSRSGLRETQYF. Full variable domain (missing parts from reference TRBV7-7 and TRBJ2-5): GAGVSQSPRYKVTKRGQDVTLRCDPISSHATLYWYQQALGQGPEFLTYFNYEAQPDKSGLPSDRFSAERPEGSISTLTIQRTEQRDSAMYRCASSSRSGLRETQYFGPGTRLLVL.